A single sample is the source of the 32 T cell receptor beta chains below, sequenced in a study of blood T cell repertoires in COVID-19. Method: immunoSEQ multiplex PCR; TCRdb's copy keeps in-frame clones and lacks some. The sample shows 240,000 or so clones, about 87% of them seen only once. Sequencing was carried out using PBMCs or T cells enriched from blood (not recorded which). These receptors came from a man aged 45-65 years who had been exposed to COVID-19.

The J gene is TRBJ1-6, the V gene TRBV7-6; 8 nucleotides match TRBD1. The CDR3 extends over 17 amino acids. The V gene end was trimmed by 6 bases and the J gene end by 10 bases; junction bases not matched to a gene: 17. Germline V gene sequence: CDR1 SGHVS, CDR2 FNYEAQ. The CDR3: CASSALKWTGSASPLHF. CDR3 in DNA: TGTGCCAGCAGTGCTTTAAAGTGGACAGGGTCTGCCTCACCCCTCCACTTT.

This rearrangement joins TRBV5-4 to TRBJ1-2; 11 bases match TRBD1. The CDR3 extends over 17 amino acids. Germline V gene data show CDR1 as SGHNT and CDR2 as YYREEE (reference sequence). J lost 7 bases, V lost 5 bases, and 16 bases had no gene match. This chain's CDR3 is CASRGTTNTGTGGGYTF. In nucleotides, the CDR3 is TGTGCCAGCAGGGGAACAACTAATACCGGGACAGGGGGTGGCTACACCTTC.

This sequence joins TRBV9 and TRBJ1-4; no clear D. The CDR3 extends over 14 amino acids. Per the germline V gene, CDR1 is SGDLS and CDR2 is YYNGEE. The germline V and J ends were trimmed by 2 bases and 8 bases, with 13 bases remaining between them. The CDR3 is CASSVGPLREKLFF. CDR3 coding DNA: TGTGCCAGCAGCGTTGGGCCCCTTAGGGAAAAACTGTTTTTT.

The chain recombines TRBV5-5 with TRBJ1-2; D unclear. The CDR3 consists of 14 residues. The germline gives CDR1 SGHKS, CDR2 YYEKEE (reference sequence). V lost 2 bases to trimming and J lost 0 bases, with 8 bases between them. CDR3 amino acids: CASSFYSPNYGYTF. The DNA of the CDR3 is TGTGCCAGCAGCTTCTACAGCCCTAACTATGGCTACACCTTC.

Turning to this clone: The sample holds other DNA sequences that translate to the same CDR3. The chain recombines TRBV7-2 with TRBJ2-3; D gene ambiguous. There are 13 residues in the CDR3. V lost 2 bases and J lost 3, with 6 bases in between. Germline lookup yields CDR1 SGHTA and CDR2 FQGNSA. The CDR3 DNA sequence: TGTGCCAGCAGCTTACCCGGTACAGATACGCAGTATTTT. Its protein product is CASSLPGTDTQYF.

This rearrangement joins TRBV24-1 to TRBJ2-2, with D possibly matching TRBD2 (6 bases). In germline, CDR1 is KGHDR, CDR2 SFDVKD. Trimming removed 4 bases from V and 2 bases from J, with 19 bases in between. The CDR3 contains 18 residues. CDR3 residues: CATSDPGPSGGNTGELFF. CDR3 coding DNA: TGTGCCACCAGTGACCCAGGGCCGTCCGGGGGTAACACCGGGGAGCTGTTTTTT.

The rearrangement links TRBV5-6 to TRBJ1-5; TRBD1 might be the D (5 bases). Trimming removed 1 base at V and 3 bases at J, with 11 bases between. This CDR3 has 15 residues. CDR1 and CDR2 (germline): SGHDT, YYEEEE. The DNA of the CDR3 is TGTGCCAGCAGCTTGATGCAGGGCATCAATCAGCCCCAGCATTTT. Its translation is CASSLMQGINQPQHF.

V is TRBV2 and J is TRBJ1-1; 10 positions match TRBD1. The CDR3 has 16 residues. Per the germline V gene, CDR1 is SNHLY and CDR2 is FYNNEI. The V gene end was trimmed by 4 bases and the J gene end by 5 bases; junction bases not matched to a gene: 10. CDR3 region: CASSGQGAVVGTEAFF. In DNA, the CDR3 is TGTGCCAGCAGTGGACAGGGGGCGGTCGTCGGGACTGAAGCTTTCTTT.

The table lists this clone with a count of one. V usage is TRBV29-1 and J usage is TRBJ1-5; 9 nucleotides match TRBD1. This CDR3 spans 14 amino acids. Germline trimming cut 4 bases from V and 4 bases from J; bases unmatched to any gene: 5. Germline loops: CDR1 SQVTM, CDR2 ANQGSEA. CDR3 amino acids: CSVGGTGLNQPQHF. DNA of the CDR3: TGCAGCGTTGGGGGGACAGGGTTGAATCAGCCCCAGCATTTT.

The chain couples TRBV5-1 to TRBJ2-1, with TRBD2 matching 10 bases. J lost 3 bases, V lost 6 bases, and 3 bases had no gene match. CDR3 length equals 14 residues. Looked up from germline, CDR1 is SGHRS and CDR2 is YFSETQ. In DNA form, the CDR3 reads TGCGCCAGCACCACTAGCGGGGTCTACAATGAGCAGTTCTTC. Residues: CASTTSGVYNEQFF.

This clone has a handful of counts. V is TRBV28 and J is TRBJ1-1; D is uncertain. Germline V lookup: CDR1 MDHEN, CDR2 SYDVKM. There are 15 residues in the CDR3. Trimming removed 2 bases at V and 6 bases at J, with 16 bases between. CDR3 protein: CASSLGGVDFAEAFF. The CDR3 DNA is TGTGCCAGCAGTTTAGGCGGAGTGGATTTCGCTGAAGCTTTCTTT.

The genes are TRBV10-3 and TRBJ1-1; D gene uncertain. CDR1 ENHRY and CDR2 SYGVKD come from the germline V gene. The CDR3 loop spans 13 amino acids. V was pared by 0 bases and J by 6 bases, with 8 bases between. CDR3 DNA: TGTGCCATCAGTGAGTCCGTGGAGTCTGAAGCTTTCTTT. The encoded protein is CAISESVESEAFF.

The V and J genes are TRBV27 and TRBJ2-5; 14 bases fit TRBD2. CDR3 length: 15 residues. Germline CDR1 MNHEY, CDR2 SMNVEV (reference sequence). Unmatched junction bases numbered 4, after V lost 5 bases and J lost 5 bases. CDR3 DNA sequence: TGTGCCAGCAGTCCCGGGACTAGCGGGAGTGAGACCCAGTACTTC. Amino acid sequence: CASSPGTSGSETQYF.

This chain connects TRBV18 to TRBJ2-2; 9 positions agree with TRBD1. CDR3 length: 16 amino acids. CDR1 is KGHSH and CDR2 is LQKENI in the germline V gene. The V and J ends lost 1 base and 1 base, in that order; junction bases with no gene match: 1. The CDR3 sequence is CASSPLTGGNTGELFF. For the CDR3, the DNA is TGTGCCAGCTCACCACTGACAGGGGGGAACACCGGGGAGCTGTTTTTT.

This clone was seen once. The chain uses TRBV4-1 and TRBJ1-2; D possibly corresponds to TRBD1 (6 bases). Germline V gives CDR1 MGHRA, CDR2 YSYEKL. The V end lost 3 bases, the J end lost 0 bases, and 14 bases lay between the germline ends. This CDR3 comprises 16 residues. The chain's CDR3 is CASSQGGRGANYGYTF. CDR3 DNA: TGCGCCAGCAGCCAGGGCGGCAGGGGAGCTAACTATGGCTACACCTTC.

This rearrangement joins TRBV9 to TRBJ1-2; D ambiguous. Looked up from germline, CDR1 is SGDLS and CDR2 is YYNGEE. Trimming pared 0 bases from V and 8 bases from J, leaving 14 bases between. This CDR3 has 14 amino acids. The CDR3 DNA sequence: TGTGCCAGCAGCGTAGCCCCTCCAGGTTTCGGCTACACCTTC. Its translation: CASSVAPPGFGYTF.

The V call is TRBV3-1 (or the pseudogene TRBV3-2), the J call TRBJ1-2; D is undetermined. Deletions cut 5 bases from V and 3 bases from J, with 7 bases between. The length of the CDR3 is 12 residues. Per the germline V gene, CDR1 is LGHDT and CDR2 is YNNKEL (reference sequence). The CDR3 DNA reads as TGTGCCAGCAGCTTTAGCGACTATGGCTACACCTTC. Protein: CASSFSDYGYTF.

The genes are TRBV7-3 and TRBJ2-1, with a possible D match to TRBD2 (5 bases). The V end was cut by 5 bases, the J end by 4 bases, with 15 bases between. CDR1 and CDR2 from the germline V gene are SGHTA and FQGTGA. The CDR3 runs to 15 residues. The CDR3 here is CASSQTSGLYNEQFF. Written as DNA, the CDR3 is TGTGCCAGCAGCCAAACTAGTGGGTTATACAATGAGCAGTTCTTC.

The chain carries TRBV2 and TRBJ2-5, with a possible D match to TRBD1 (5 bases). This CDR3 has 15 residues. Germline V gives CDR1 SNHLY, CDR2 FYNNEI. V was clipped by 7 bases and J by 5 bases, with 20 bases between them. The CDR3 sequence is CASNQAQGPRETQYF. DNA for the CDR3: TGTGCCAGCAATCAAGCCCAGGGTCCTAGGGAGACCCAGTACTTC. Full variable domain (rest looked up from reference TRBV2 and TRBJ2-5): EPEVTQTPSHQVTQMGQEVILRCVPISNHLYFYWYRQILGQKVEFLVSFYNNEISEKSEIFDDQFSVERPDGSNFTLKIRSTKLEDSAMYFCASNQAQGPRETQYFGPGTRLLVL.

This clone was seen a single time. The gene calls are TRBV5-1 and TRBJ1-3; D may be TRBD1 (6 bases). Germline assignment: CDR1 SGHRS and CDR2 YFSETQ. V was clipped by 4 bases and J by 1 base, with 9 bases between them. This CDR3 is 14 amino acids long. The CDR3 DNA is TGCGCCAGCAGCCCCCAGGGGTCTGGAAACACCATATATTTT. Translated, it gives CASSPQGSGNTIYF.

This clone was counted a single time. Here the CDR3 DNA reads TGTGCCAGCAGCCGCCGACAGGGCCGAGCTAACTATGGCTACACCTTC. Protein: CASSRRQGRANYGYTF. V usage is TRBV13 and J usage is TRBJ1-2, with 7 bases fitting TRBD1. V was pared by 5 bases and J by 0 bases, with 9 bases of the junction left unmatched. CDR1 PRHDT and CDR2 FYEKMQ come from the germline V gene (reference sequence). This CDR3 region has 16 residues.

This clone was seen just once. The V gene is TRBV11-2, the J gene TRBJ2-2; TRBD1 might be the D (5 bases). The CDR3 has 14 residues. Trimming left V 5 bases short and J 5 bases short, with 12 bases between. Germline values: CDR1 SGHAT, CDR2 FQNNGV. The CDR3: CASSHTGPTGELFF. The DNA for the CDR3 is TGTGCCAGCAGCCATACAGGCCCGACCGGGGAGCTGTTTTTT.

This clone was recorded a few times. The V gene is TRBV5-4, the J gene TRBJ1-4; D ambiguous. Trimming took 0 bases from V and 7 from J, leaving 4 bases between them. Germline V lookup: CDR1 SGHNT, CDR2 YYREEE (reference sequence). The CDR3 consists of 12 residues. As DNA, the CDR3 is TGTGCCAGCAGCTTGGACGGTGAAAAACTGTTTTTT. As protein: CASSLDGEKLFF.

The CDR3 DNA sequence: TGTGCCAGCAGCGTCACATACGTTAGCGAAAAACTGTTTTTT. This translates into CASSVTYVSEKLFF. V is TRBV9 and J is TRBJ1-4; D is undetermined. The ends were cut back, 2 bases at V and 8 bases at J, with 13 bases in the middle. Germline CDR1 and CDR2: SGDLS and YYNGEE. This CDR3 comprises 14 residues.

The chain links TRBV5-1 to TRBJ2-2; 11 nucleotides match TRBD1. With V trimmed by 4 bases and J by 7 bases, 6 bases remained unmatched. Germline V gene lookup returns CDR1 SGHRS and CDR2 YFSETQ. This CDR3 contains 15 residues. CDR3 protein: CASSAGQGAFGELFF. CDR3 nucleotides: TGCGCCAGCAGCGCCGGACAGGGGGCATTCGGGGAGCTGTTTTTT.

V and J are TRBV24-1 and TRBJ2-3; D remains unclear. The ends were cut back, 1 base at V and 2 bases at J, with 9 bases in the middle. CDR3 length: 15 amino acids. Germline-derived CDR1 and CDR2 are KGHDR and SFDVKD. The CDR3 sequence is CATSDFFQDTDTQYF. The CDR3 nucleotides are TGTGCCACCAGTGATTTTTTCCAGGACACAGATACGCAGTATTTT.

This rearrangement joins TRBV3-1 (or the pseudogene TRBV3-2) to TRBJ2-3, with 7 bases lining up with TRBD2. CDR1 is LGHDT, CDR2 YNNKEL, per germline (reference sequence). The length of the CDR3 is 15 residues. With V trimmed by 2 bases and J by 4 bases, 6 bases remained unmatched. The CDR3 sequence is CASSQKGGGADTQYF. For the CDR3, the DNA is TGTGCCAGCAGCCAAAAGGGCGGGGGTGCAGATACGCAGTATTTT.

The chain uses TRBV7-9 and TRBJ1-1, with a weak D call TRBD1 (6 bases). The V end was cut by 6 bases, the J end by 3 bases, with 11 bases between. Germline CDR1 SEHNR, CDR2 FQNEAQ (reference sequence). This CDR3 has 13 residues. The CDR3, as DNA: TGTGCCAGCAGATTACAGGGTTACACTGAAGCTTTCTTT. It is translated as CASRLQGYTEAFF.

This chain connects TRBV11-3 to TRBJ1-6; D remains ambiguous. Germline V gene lookup returns CDR1 SGHNT and CDR2 YENEEA. The germline V and J ends were trimmed by 8 bases and 9 bases, with 11 bases remaining between them. The length of the CDR3 is 12 residues. The CDR3 here is CASQGSSSPLHF. The CDR3 nucleotides read TGTGCCAGCCAAGGGAGTTCTTCACCCCTCCACTTT.

This sequence joins TRBV9 and TRBJ1-1; perhaps TRBD1 as D (5 bases). Deletions cut 4 bases from V and 7 bases from J, with 14 bases between. The length of the CDR3 is 13 residues. Germline values: CDR1 SGDLS, CDR2 YYNGEE. This CDR3 reads CASSSGGDGEAFF. CDR3 sequence (DNA): TGTGCCAGCAGCTCCGGGGGGGACGGTGAAGCTTTCTTT.

This clone was counted once. The chain employs TRBV3-1 (or the pseudogene TRBV3-2) and TRBJ2-7; D possibly corresponds to TRBD1 (6 bases). CDR1 and CDR2 (germline): LGHDT, YNNKEL (reference sequence). V was cut by 1 base and J by 5 bases, with 12 bases left in between. This CDR3 region has 14 residues. CDR3 DNA: TGTGCCAGCAGCCAAGGCAGGGGATCCCACGAGCAGTACGTC. Translated: CASSQGRGSHEQYV.

This chain links TRBV18 with TRBJ2-7; perhaps TRBD2 as D (6 bases). Trimming left V 6 bases short and J 7 bases short, with 25 bases between. The CDR3 has 16 residues. Looked up from germline, CDR1 is KGHSH and CDR2 is LQKENI. This CDR3 is CASSPPPGDLSGEQYV. DNA of the CDR3: TGTGCCAGCTCGCCCCCCCCGGGGGACCTATCAGGGGAGCAGTACGTC.